Each of the 26 T cell receptor beta chains below was sequenced from the same sample in a study of T-cell reconstitution after alpha-beta-depleted transplantation in children. It was with unique molecular identifiers that the TCRbeta library was prepared. Each CDR3 protein is one row after TCRdb ran MiXCR on the PCR reads. The table includes about 440,000 distinct CDR3 sequences, 43% detected once. The source was PBMCs, collected before TCRalphabeta/CD19-depleted stem cell transplant. These receptors were collected from a girl aged 2 to 10 with aplastic anemia, due to receive a stem cell transplant.

The genes are TRBV7-6 and TRBJ1-1; D call uncertain. From germline, CDR1 is SGHVS and CDR2 FNYEAQ. V was pared by 5 bases and J by 7 bases, with 14 bases between. The CDR3 covers 13 residues. CDR3 region: CASSPGKAIEAFF. The CDR3 DNA reads TGTGCCAGCAGCCCCGGGAAGGCTATTGAAGCTTTCTTT.

This clonotype occurred many times. The chain joins TRBV11-2 to TRBJ2-7; 9 bases fit TRBD1. Germline V gives CDR1 SGHAT, CDR2 FQNNGV. The CDR3 contains 15 residues. Unmatched junction bases numbered 5, after V lost 2 bases and J lost 3 bases. CDR3 protein: CASSLKGQGNYEQYF. In DNA form, the CDR3 reads TGTGCCAGCAGCTTAAAGGGACAGGGAAACTACGAGCAGTACTTC. The entire variable domain, with the rest obtained from reference TRBV11-2 and TRBJ2-7, is as follows: EAGVAQSPRYKIIEKRQSVAFWCNPISGHATLYWYQQILGQGPKLLIQFQNNGVVDDSQLPKDRFSAERLKGVDSTLKIQPAKLEDSAVYLCASSLKGQGNYEQYFGPGTRLTVT.

This clonotype was seen more than once but under ten times. This chain's CDR3 is CASSDGTPQDTQYF. The CDR3, as DNA: TGCGCCAGCAGCGATGGGACTCCCCAAGATACGCAGTATTTT. The chain joins TRBV5-1 to TRBJ2-3, with TRBD2 as a possible D gene (6 bases). V dropped 4 bases and J dropped 5 bases, with 14 bases sitting between them. Germline V gives CDR1 SGHRS, CDR2 YFSETQ. The CDR3 totals 14 residues.

The CDR3 region is CSYRGDSSYNEQFF. The CDR3 DNA reads as TGCAGCTACAGAGGCGATAGCTCCTACAATGAGCAGTTCTTC. The chain employs TRBV29-1 and TRBJ2-1; D is unresolved. V lost 8 bases to trimming and J lost 0 bases, with 14 bases between them. Germline V lookup: CDR1 SQVTM, CDR2 ANQGSEA. There are 14 residues in the CDR3.

The rearrangement uses TRBV20-1 and TRBJ2-6, with 7 bases that match TRBD1. CDR1 and CDR2 (germline): DFQATT, SNEGSKA (reference sequence). Trimming removed 2 bases from V and 0 bases from J; junction bases left unmatched: 4. The CDR3 covers 16 residues. The CDR3 spells CSARRGQSSGANVLTF. Written as DNA, the CDR3 is TGCAGTGCTAGACGGGGACAGTCCTCTGGGGCCAACGTCCTGACTTTC.

The chain joins TRBV7-2 to TRBJ2-1, with TRBD2 as a possible D gene (6 bases). The CDR3 is 15 amino acids. Germline CDR1 and CDR2: SGHTA and FQGNSA. The V end lost 4 bases, the J end lost 8 bases, and 18 bases lay between the germline ends. The CDR3 coding sequence is TGTGCCAGCAGCTCCTCGGGAGCGCGGGGCGATGAGCAGTTCTTC. Translating it yields CASSSSGARGDEQFF.

The chain employs TRBV4-1 and TRBJ2-7, with D uncertain. The germline gives CDR1 MGHRA, CDR2 YSYEKL. This CDR3 is 15 amino acids long. The V and J ends lost 0 bases and 7 bases respectively, with 16 bases between them. DNA of the CDR3: TGCGCCAGCAGCCAAGAAGGTGGCCGGACCCAAGAGCAGTACTTC. It codes for CASSQEGGRTQEQYF.

This chain uses TRBV11-1 with TRBJ2-7, with D possibly matching TRBD2 (6 bases). The CDR3 runs 15 residues. Trimming shortened V by 2 bases and J by 0 bases, and 11 bases separated the two germline ends. Germline values: CDR1 SGHAT, CDR2 FQDESV (reference sequence). CDR3 region: CASSLWRDRSYEQYF. CDR3 DNA: TGTGCCAGCAGCTTATGGCGGGACCGCTCCTACGAGCAGTACTTC.

A few counts support this clonotype. This rearrangement joins TRBV6-2 or TRBV6-3 to TRBJ1-1, with D hard to call. With 11 bases removed from V and 0 bases from J, the gap between germline ends came to 7 bases. Germline CDR1 is MNHEY and CDR2 is SVGEGT. The CDR3 is 11 amino acids. The CDR3 loop is CASGMNTEAFF. DNA of the CDR3: TGTGCCTCCGGGATGAACACTGAAGCTTTCTTT.

This clonotype has more than one count but fewer than ten. The chain combines TRBV7-9 with TRBJ2-5; 8 bases fit TRBD1. Trimming at V came to 3 bases and at J to 3 bases, leaving 6 bases not matched to a gene. From germline, CDR1 is SEHNR and CDR2 FQNEAQ (reference sequence). The CDR3 is made up of 15 amino acids. For the CDR3, the DNA is TGTGCCAGCAGCTTGAATGGACAGGGCGAAGAGACCCAGTACTTC. The encoded protein is CASSLNGQGEETQYF.

This chain connects TRBV5-1 to TRBJ2-5; 10 bases align to TRBD2. This CDR3 comprises 14 residues. The germline V gene has CDR1 SGHRS and CDR2 YFSETQ. The V gene end was trimmed by 6 bases and the J gene end by 4 bases; junction bases not matched to a gene: 6. The CDR3 nucleotides are TGCGCCAGCACCCAAGCGGGAGGGTTAGAGACCCAGTACTTC. This gives the protein CASTQAGGLETQYF.

This clonotype occurred a few times. The chain combines TRBV18 with TRBJ2-1; weak D call: TRBD1 (5 bases). This CDR3 has 15 residues. Trimming removed 0 bases at V and 9 bases at J, with 15 bases between. Germline V lookup: CDR1 KGHSH, CDR2 LQKENI. The CDR3: CASSPPKGAVGEQFF. CDR3 DNA sequence: TGTGCCAGCTCACCACCCAAAGGGGCGGTGGGTGAGCAGTTCTTC.

This clonotype was detected many times. The chain carries TRBV20-1 and TRBJ2-4; D not resolved. CDR1 and CDR2 (germline): DFQATT, SNEGSKA (reference sequence). The V end was cut by 5 bases, the J end by 9 bases, with 8 bases between. This CDR3 region has 10 residues. This chain's CDR3 is CSAGRPIQYF. The CDR3 DNA follows: TGCAGTGCTGGCCGGCCCATTCAGTACTTC.

The rearrangement joins TRBV6-5 to TRBJ1-4, with no clear D. Germline CDR1 MNHEY, CDR2 SVGAGI. Trimming removed 0 bases from V and 5 bases from J, with 16 bases in between. The CDR3 extends over 17 amino acids. In DNA form, the CDR3 reads TGTGCCAGCAGTTACTCGACTAGCGGGTGGGCCAATGAAAAACTGTTTTTT. Translation gives CASSYSTSGWANEKLFF.

This clonotype was observed a few times. The chain joins TRBV5-1 to TRBJ2-2; 10 nucleotides agree with TRBD1. The germline CDR1 and CDR2 sequences are SGHRS and YFSETQ. The CDR3 spans 15 residues. Losses at the gene ends were 4 bases for V and 6 bases for J; bases not matched to a gene: 6. CDR3 residues: CASSPGQGYPGELFF. The CDR3 bases are TGCGCCAGCAGCCCGGGACAGGGGTACCCCGGGGAGCTGTTTTTT.

The chain carries TRBV15 and TRBJ1-6; TRBD1 agrees at 10 bases. Germline assignment: CDR1 LNHNV and CDR2 YYDKDF (reference sequence). V was pared by 0 bases and J by 9 bases, with 5 bases of the junction left unmatched. The CDR3 spans 16 residues. Here the CDR3 reads CATSRDPGTGVSPLHF. The CDR3 DNA sequence: TGTGCCACCAGCAGAGATCCCGGGACAGGGGTTTCACCCCTCCACTTT. Filled out from reference TRBV15 and TRBJ1-6, the complete variable domain reads DAMVIQNPRYQVTQFGKPVTLSCSQTLNHNVMYWYQQKSSQAPKLLFHYYDKDFNNEADTPDNFQSRRPNTSFCFLDIRSPGLGDTAMYLCATSRDPGTGVSPLHFGNGTRLTVT.

This clonotype appeared a few times. A single base separates this from a much larger clone, so it may be a read error. The chain uses TRBV7-9 and TRBJ2-1; no clear D gene. This CDR3 has 15 residues. Germline lookup yields CDR1 SEHNR and CDR2 FQNEAQ (reference sequence). The CDR3 here is CAISPSEAAYNEQFF. The CDR3 bases are TGTGCCATCAGCCCGTCCGAGGCCGCCTACAATGAGCAGTTCTTC.

V gene TRBV11-2 combines with J gene TRBJ2-5, with D unclear. V dropped 2 bases and J dropped 7 bases, with 14 bases sitting between them. From germline, CDR1 is SGHAT and CDR2 FQNNGV. This CDR3 has 14 amino acids. In DNA form, the CDR3 reads TGTGCCAGCAGCTTAAGCCTGGGTTCGGGGACCCAGTACTTC. Translation: CASSLSLGSGTQYF.

This clonotype was observed at least ten times. The CDR3 DNA follows: TGTGCCAGCACCCGCAGCGGGAGCGTGTGGACAGATACGCAGTATTTT. Protein product: CASTRSGSVWTDTQYF. The chain employs TRBV12-3 or TRBV12-4 and TRBJ2-3; 8 bases are a match to TRBD2. The V segment lost 7 bases and the J segment 3 bases; nucleotides outside the gene matches: 12. This CDR3 contains 16 residues.

This chain connects TRBV7-6 to TRBJ2-7, with a weak D call TRBD1 (7 bases). Germline V lookup: CDR1 SGHVS, CDR2 FNYEAQ. V was cut by 5 bases and J by 3 bases, with 17 bases left in between. CDR3 length: 15 residues. CDR3 DNA: TGTGCCAGCAGCGAGGACAGGTCCGGGGGCTACGAGCAGTACTTC. Its protein product is CASSEDRSGGYEQYF.

This clonotype was detected a few times. The chain links TRBV20-1 to TRBJ2-7, with 7 bases that match TRBD1. J was trimmed by 1 base and V by 4 bases; bases with no gene match: 7. Germline CDR1 and CDR2: DFQATT and SNEGSKA (reference sequence). This CDR3 is built from 14 residues. The CDR3 protein is CSATDRVGSYEQYF. CDR3 in DNA: TGCAGTGCTACAGACAGGGTGGGGTCCTACGAGCAGTACTTC.

The J gene is TRBJ2-3, the V gene TRBV28; D ambiguous. The CDR3 spans 11 residues. V was pared by 7 bases and J by 3 bases, with 5 bases between. In germline, CDR1 is MDHEN, CDR2 SYDVKM. The CDR3 DNA sequence: TGTGCCAGCATGCGGACAGATACGCAGTATTTT. It specifies CASMRTDTQYF.

This clonotype was detected many times. The chain couples TRBV29-1 to TRBJ2-1; 7 bases agree with TRBD2. The CDR3 consists of 14 residues. Germline CDR1 and CDR2: SQVTM and ANQGSEA. V was clipped by 4 bases and J by 0 bases; unmatched bases: 3. CDR3 nucleotide sequence: TGCAGCGTTGGGGGCGGGAGCTCCTACAATGAGCAGTTCTTC. It codes for CSVGGGSSYNEQFF.

The chain has TRBV20-1 and TRBJ2-1; no firm D call. The CDR3 spans 12 residues. Germline assignment: CDR1 DFQATT and CDR2 SNEGSKA (reference sequence). The V and J ends lost 1 base and 8 bases respectively, with 9 bases between them. The CDR3 DNA reads TGCAGTGCTAGAGGAGGCTCGTATGAGCAGTTCTTC. Translated, it gives CSARGGSYEQFF.

The chain couples TRBV20-1 to TRBJ1-2, with TRBD1 as a possible D gene (5 bases). Germline assignment: CDR1 DFQATT and CDR2 SNEGSKA (reference sequence). V was shortened by 7 bases and J by 4 bases, with 22 bases between the two germline ends. The CDR3 totals 15 residues. The CDR3 loop is CSVFLPTVLGYGYTF. CDR3 in DNA: TGCAGTGTTTTCTTACCGACAGTCCTCGGCTATGGCTACACCTTC.

The chain combines TRBV20-1 with TRBJ1-6, with a weak D call TRBD1 (5 bases). Germline V gene lookup returns CDR1 DFQATT and CDR2 SNEGSKA (reference sequence). Deletions cut 0 bases from V and 1 base from J, with 13 bases between. The CDR3 extends over 17 amino acids. The CDR3 loop is CSARDPGGGSYNSPLHF. The CDR3 DNA is TGCAGTGCTAGAGATCCCGGGGGTGGGTCCTATAATTCACCCCTCCACTTT.